The next 23 T cell receptor beta chains were all read from a single sample in a study of T-cell reconstitution after alpha-beta-depleted transplantation in children (dated by TCRdb to the mid-2010s). The treatment or condition label corresponds to: allogeneic hematopoietic cell transplantation with graft depleted of TCRalphabeta T cells and CD19 B cells. The method was PCR. The sample was run on an Illumina HiSeq 2500. To normalize quantification of the TCRbeta repertoire, the TCR libraries were built with molecular barcoding that relied on unique molecular identifiers. The public reads were quality trimmed at Q25 with fastp and then assembled into clones with MiXCR by TCRdb, keeping productive beta chains. Rows are unified per CDR3 protein, each entry keeping the most common DNA and genes. In this sample the table shows 220,000 or so distinct CDR3 sequences, around 7.8% of which occur a single time. Just under 6.5% of the sample lies in the top ten.

Sequencing used PBMCs, mostly from graft donor cells, obtained 180 days after TCRalphabeta/CD19-depleted stem cell transplant. Receptor source: a male patient between 5 and 17 years old who had a stem cell transplant for acute lymphoblastic leukemia, so the T cells may come from the graft donor.

This clonotype was picked up a small number of times. This chain joins TRBV7-2 and TRBJ2-2; 7 positions agree with TRBD1. With 5 bases clipped from V and 6 bases from J, the junction kept 6 bases outside the gene matches. Germline assignment: CDR1 SGHTA and CDR2 FQGNSA. The CDR3 extends over 14 amino acids. This chain's CDR3 is CASSPGTVPGELFF. The CDR3 nucleotides are TGTGCCAGCAGCCCAGGGACAGTTCCCGGGGAGCTGTTTTTT.

This clonotype was counted ten times or more. The genes are TRBV12-3 or TRBV12-4 and TRBJ2-2; D is possibly TRBD1 or TRBD2 (5 bases each). The CDR3 loop spans 14 amino acids. V was shortened by 3 bases and J by 6 bases, with 11 bases between the two germline ends. The CDR3 here is CASSFARGPGELFF. The CDR3 DNA reads TGTGCCAGCAGTTTCGCTAGGGGACCCGGGGAGCTGTTTTTT.

This clonotype was counted ten times or more. This rearrangement joins TRBV29-1 to TRBJ2-7; D is ambiguous. The ends were cut back, 0 bases at V and 3 bases at J, with 15 bases in the middle. The germline V gene has CDR1 SQVTM and CDR2 ANQGSEA. This CDR3 has 15 amino acids. The CDR3 DNA follows: TGCAGCGTTGAAGACGGCAGAACGAATATCTACGAGCAGTACTTC. Protein sequence: CSVEDGRTNIYEQYF.

This clonotype has a count of ten or more. This chain links TRBV12-3 or TRBV12-4 with TRBJ1-5; D not certain. The V and J ends lost 3 bases and 7 bases respectively, with 13 bases between them. The CDR3 extends over 14 amino acids. The CDR3 sequence is CASSFPGGNQPQHF. The DNA of the CDR3 is TGTGCCAGCAGTTTTCCTGGAGGGAACCAGCCCCAGCATTTT.

This clonotype showed up many times. V and J are TRBV7-2 and TRBJ2-1; 9 bases match TRBD2. In germline, CDR1 is SGHTA, CDR2 FQGNSA. V lost 1 base, J lost 6 bases, and 4 bases stayed unmatched. This CDR3 comprises 15 residues. The CDR3 region has the DNA TGTGCCAGCAGCTTAGGTAGCGGGGGCCCCAATGAGCAGTTCTTC. This sequence encodes CASSLGSGGPNEQFF.

This clonotype was found many times. The V call is TRBV24-1, the J call TRBJ2-1, with 7 bases lining up with TRBD2. CDR1 and CDR2 (germline): KGHDR, SFDVKD. V was pared by 2 bases and J by 6 bases, with 9 bases of the junction left unmatched. There are 16 residues in the CDR3. The CDR3 sequence: CATSDSWTRLVNEQFF. The CDR3 DNA reads TGTGCCACCAGTGATTCCTGGACTAGGTTGGTCAATGAGCAGTTCTTC.

This clonotype occurred a few times. The chain links TRBV19 to TRBJ1-2, with TRBD1 as a possible D gene (5 bases). This CDR3 contains 13 residues. The ends were cut back, 9 bases at V and 3 bases at J, with 14 bases in the middle. Looked up from germline, CDR1 is LNHDA and CDR2 is SQIVND (reference sequence). CDR3 nucleotides: TGTGCCAGCGGGGCCCAACGGTACTATGGCTACACCTTC. Translated: CASGAQRYYGYTF.

This clonotype was observed at least ten times. V gene TRBV10-3 combines with J gene TRBJ2-3, with D possibly being TRBD2 (6 bases). The germline gives CDR1 ENHRY, CDR2 SYGVKD. Trimming removed 4 bases from V and 4 bases from J, with 9 bases in between. This CDR3 has 13 amino acids. The CDR3, as DNA: TGTGCCATCAGTGGGGACTTTTCAGATACGCAGTATTTT. Residues: CAISGDFSDTQYF.

About this clonotype itself: This may be a read error: a much more frequent sequence differs by one nucleotide. The V gene is TRBV9, the J gene TRBJ2-5, with TRBD2 identical over 16 bases. Germline trimming cut 4 bases from V and 6 bases from J; bases unmatched to any gene: 12. The germline gives CDR1 SGDLS, CDR2 YYNGEE. The CDR3 has 18 residues. In nucleotides, the CDR3 is TGTGCCAGCAGCTTCCGGACGGGACTAGCGGGAGGGCAGCAGACCCAGTACTTC. As protein: CASSFRTGLAGGQQTQYF.

The chain links TRBV19 to TRBJ2-7; D perhaps matches TRBD1 (5 bases). The CDR3 totals 14 residues. Trimming shortened V by 5 bases and J by 5 bases, and 16 bases separated the two germline ends. CDR1 is LNHDA and CDR2 is SQIVND in the germline V gene (reference sequence). The chain's CDR3 is CASSLGRVAHEQYF. DNA of the CDR3: TGTGCCAGTAGTTTGGGCAGGGTAGCCCACGAGCAGTACTTC. The entire variable domain, with the rest obtained from reference TRBV19 and TRBJ2-7, is as follows: DGGITQSPKYLFRKEGQNVTLSCEQNLNHDAMYWYRQDPGQGLRLIYYSQIVNDFQKGDIAEGYSVSREKKESFPLTVTSAQKNPTAFYLCASSLGRVAHEQYFGPGTRLTVT.

There are many counts of this clonotype. V usage is TRBV3-1 and J usage is TRBJ2-2; D uncertain. V was trimmed by 4 bases and J by 5 bases, leaving 8 bases between them. The V gene's germline CDR1 is LGHDT and CDR2 YNNKEL (reference sequence). The CDR3 extends over 13 amino acids. The CDR3 sequence: CASSLQQTGELFF. CDR3 coding DNA: TGTGCCAGCAGCCTTCAGCAGACCGGGGAGCTGTTTTTT.

This clonotype was counted many times. J is TRBJ2-2 and V is TRBV7-3; D is unresolved. The CDR3 loop spans 14 amino acids. Trimming left V 2 bases short and J 4 bases short, with 8 bases between. Germline CDR1 reads SGHTA; CDR2 reads FQGTGA. CDR3 sequence reads: CASSLFSGTGELFF. DNA for the CDR3: TGTGCCAGCAGCTTATTTAGTGGCACCGGGGAGCTGTTTTTT.

This clonotype was picked up many times. The V and J genes are TRBV7-2 and TRBJ1-5; unclear D gene. The CDR3 spans 14 residues. Germline CDR1 reads SGHTA; CDR2 reads FQGNSA. The germline V and J ends were trimmed by 4 bases and 4 bases, with 11 bases remaining between them. CDR3 loop: CASSSGRSNQPQHF. The DNA for the CDR3 is TGTGCCAGCAGCTCAGGACGGTCTAATCAGCCCCAGCATTTT.

In regard to this clonotype: This may arise from a read error, as a much more abundant clone is one base away. The chain recombines TRBV20-1 with TRBJ2-4; D ambiguous. The length of the CDR3 is 15 residues. The V gene lost 4 bases and the J gene lost 0 bases, with 13 bases spanning the gap. Per the germline V gene, CDR1 is DFQATT and CDR2 is SNEGSKA (reference sequence). CDR3 coding DNA: TGCAGTGCTATAGATGAGGTCTTAGCCAAAAACATTCAGTACTTC. Its translation is CSAIDEVLAKNIQYF.

The chain carries TRBV18 and TRBJ2-7; TRBD2 might be the D (5 bases). Germline V gene lookup returns CDR1 KGHSH and CDR2 LQKENI. This CDR3 has 15 residues. V lost 2 bases to trimming and J lost 5 bases, with 16 bases between them. DNA of the CDR3: TGTGCCAGCTCACCAGCCGGGATCCTTAGGAACGAGCAGTACTTC. Residues: CASSPAGILRNEQYF.

This clonotype appeared many times. This sequence joins TRBV6-1 and TRBJ1-1, with D perhaps matching TRBD1 (5 bases). Germline CDR1 MNHNS, CDR2 SASEGT. The CDR3 extends over 14 amino acids. V gave up 8 bases and J gave up 4 bases, with 17 bases separating them. The CDR3, as DNA: TGTGCCAGCGGGCTAGGGGCCAGTAGCACTGAAGCTTTCTTT. Protein product: CASGLGASSTEAFF.

This clonotype was counted ten times or more. This chain connects TRBV3-1 to TRBJ1-6; 7 bases align to TRBD1. Germline CDR1 is LGHDT and CDR2 is YNNKEL (reference sequence). After removal of 4 bases from V and 8 bases from J, the junction contained 5 bases not matched to a gene. This CDR3 is 14 amino acids long. The CDR3 is CASSRQGRDSPLHF. The CDR3 nucleotides read TGTGCCAGCAGCCGACAGGGAAGAGATTCACCCCTCCACTTT. Based on the CDR3 plus reference TRBV3-1 and TRBJ1-6, the full variable domain is DTAVSQTPKYLVTQMGNDKSIKCEQNLGHDTMYWYKQDSKKFLKIMFSYNNKELIINETVPNRFSPKSPDKAHLNLHINSLELGDSAVYFCASSRQGRDSPLHFGNGTRLTVT.

This clonotype was recorded at least ten times. The V call is TRBV28, the J call TRBJ2-2, with 8 positions matching TRBD2. V was pared by 4 bases and J by 7 bases, with 5 bases of the junction left unmatched. The CDR3 has 14 residues. Germline V CDR1 and CDR2: MDHEN, SYDVKM. CDR3 sequence: CASSSGGLGGELFF. CDR3 bases: TGTGCCAGCAGTTCGGGAGGGCTCGGCGGGGAGCTGTTTTTT.

There are many counts of this clonotype. The rearrangement uses TRBV5-1 and TRBJ2-1; D is perhaps TRBD2 (6 bases). The V end was cut by 0 bases, the J end by 3 bases, with 10 bases between. Germline CDR1 is SGHRS and CDR2 is YFSETQ. The CDR3 contains 15 residues. The CDR3 loop is CASSLAGGVYNEQFF. The DNA of the CDR3 is TGCGCCAGCAGCTTGGCCGGAGGGGTCTACAATGAGCAGTTCTTC.

This clonotype was observed at least ten times. V gene TRBV2 combines with J gene TRBJ2-7, with D unresolved. This CDR3 has 12 amino acids. V was shortened by 8 bases and J by 3 bases, with 11 bases between the two germline ends. Germline V lookup: CDR1 SNHLY, CDR2 FYNNEI. The CDR3 loop reads CASGGDRYEQYF. The CDR3 nucleotides are TGTGCCAGCGGTGGCGACCGCTACGAGCAGTACTTC.

The sample holds many counts of this clonotype. DNA for the CDR3: TGTGCCAGCAGCTACCGACGGGAGGGCTACGAGCAGTACTTC. It is translated as CASSYRREGYEQYF. The chain combines TRBV11-2 with TRBJ2-7; TRBD2 matches at 8 bases. The CDR3 contains 14 residues. CDR1 is SGHAT, CDR2 FQNNGV, per germline. J gave up 3 bases and V 4 bases, and 5 bases lay outside the gene matches.

In this sample, this clonotype turned up many times. V usage is TRBV6-2 or TRBV6-3 and J usage is TRBJ2-3; D is unresolved. The CDR3 has 15 amino acids. CDR1 is MNHEY, CDR2 SVGEGT, per germline. Trimming pared 2 bases from V and 1 base from J, leaving 10 bases between. DNA of the CDR3: TGTGCCAGCAGTTACAGGGCCCGCCGCACAGATACGCAGTATTTT. Amino acid sequence: CASSYRARRTDTQYF.

This clonotype was counted many times. The chain links TRBV25-1 to TRBJ1-2, with no clear D. V was trimmed by 3 bases and J by 3 bases, leaving 11 bases between them. The germline gives CDR1 MGHDK, CDR2 SYGVNS. CDR3 length: 14 residues. CDR3 amino acids: CASSDPGSYYGYTF. CDR3 coding DNA: TGTGCCAGCAGTGATCCCGGGTCCTACTATGGCTACACCTTC.